The clone carrying this T cell receptor (beta chain) was picked up one time. This specimen comes from a study of cytomegalovirus exposure and HLA in healthy donors. Looked up from germline, CDR1 is SGHTA and CDR2 is FQGNSA. The ends were cut back, 4 bases at V and 4 bases at J, with 19 bases in the middle. The CDR3 contains 16 residues. PCR primers comprised 60 Vbeta and 13 Jbeta primers. Per the study methods: As a later analysis found, there were approximately 80 million unique TCR beta chains, of which 8.5 million to 13 million were shared. Sequencing was performed with immunoSEQ multiplex PCR; in TCRdb, only in-frame clones are kept and a portion is missing. Clonal size and the V and J genes are those of that table, whereas D and trimming came from the DNA. This sample has roughly 200,000 clones, with around 75% found just once.

Sequencing was performed on PBMCs. The clonotype was recovered from a female donor in good health and CMV-seronegative. This chain links TRBV7-2 with TRBJ1-2; a possible D gene is TRBD1 (5 bases). This CDR3 reads CASSYTAGQGIYGYTF. The CDR3 bases are TGTGCCAGCAGCTACACTGCGGGGCAGGGTATCTATGGCTACACCTTC.